Here is one T cell receptor beta chain with its context. This sample was taken from a study of cytomegalovirus exposure and HLA in healthy donors. V was trimmed by 2 bases and J by 2 bases, leaving 12 bases between them. The CDR3 covers 16 residues. CDR1 and CDR2 from the germline V gene are SGHTA and FQGNSA. The PCR had 60 Vbeta and 13 Jbeta primers. Clones were read by immunoSEQ multiplex PCR, and TCRdb kept only the in-frame ones, dropping some. The data contain 140,000 to 150,000 clones, roughly 9.7% of them singletons. The V gene is TRBV7-2, the J gene TRBJ2-2; D ambiguous. Sequencing used PBMCs. This sequence originates from a man aged 45-65 years in good health and CMV-seronegative. The CDR3 DNA reads TGTGCCAGCAGCTTAAATGGTCGAGTTAACACCGGGGAGCTGTTTTTT. Its translation: CASSLNGRVNTGELFF.